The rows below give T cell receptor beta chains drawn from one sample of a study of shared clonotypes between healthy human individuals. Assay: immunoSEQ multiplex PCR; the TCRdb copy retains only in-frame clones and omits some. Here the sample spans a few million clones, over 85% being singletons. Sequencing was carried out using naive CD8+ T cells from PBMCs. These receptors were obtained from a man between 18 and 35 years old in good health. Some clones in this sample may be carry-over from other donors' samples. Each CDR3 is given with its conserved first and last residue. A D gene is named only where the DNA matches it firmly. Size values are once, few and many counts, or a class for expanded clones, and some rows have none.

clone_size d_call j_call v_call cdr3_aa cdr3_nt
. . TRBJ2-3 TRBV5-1 CASSLGGRVGPSSTDTQYF TGCGCCAGCAGCTTGGGGGGCAGGGTCGGCCCATCTAGCACAGATACGCAGTATTTT
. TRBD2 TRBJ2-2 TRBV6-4 CASSPQPGLATTGELFF TGTGCCAGCAGTCCCCAACCGGGACTAGCAACCACCGGGGAGCTGTTTTTT
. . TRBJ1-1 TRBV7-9 CASSLAPGPRNTEAFF TGTGCCAGCAGCTTAGCCCCGGGACCGCGGAACACTGAAGCTTTCTTT
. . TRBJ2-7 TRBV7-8 CASSPRYEQYF TGTGCCAGCAGCCCTAGATACGAGCAGTACTTC
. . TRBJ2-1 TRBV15 CATSPRTDNEQFF TGTGCCACCAGCCCCAGGACGGACAATGAGCAGTTCTTC
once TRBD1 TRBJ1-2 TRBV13 CASSLGLDRETRGYTF TGTGCCAGCAGCTTAGGCCTCGACAGGGAGACTCGTGGCTACACCTTC
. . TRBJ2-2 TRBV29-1 CTCLLTNTGELFF TGCACCTGCTTGTTGACGAACACCGGGGAGCTGTTTTTT
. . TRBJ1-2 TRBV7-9 CASSHPGAGDYGYTF TGTGCCAGCAGTCACCCCGGGGCTGGAGACTATGGCTACACCTTC
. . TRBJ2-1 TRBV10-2 CASSVPLYNEQFF TGCGCCAGCAGTGTCCCTCTCTACAATGAGCAGTTCTTC
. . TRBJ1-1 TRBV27 CASHLQGGTEAFF TGTGCCAGCCACCTGCAGGGAGGAACTGAAGCTTTCTTT
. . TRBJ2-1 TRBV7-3 CASSPGLGTYNEQFF TGTGCCAGCAGCCCAGGGCTAGGTACCTACAATGAGCAGTTCTTC
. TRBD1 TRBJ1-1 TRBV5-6 CASSRGTGNTEAFF TGTGCCAGCAGCCGGGGGACAGGGAACACTGAAGCTTTCTTT
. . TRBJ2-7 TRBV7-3 CASSLTSGAGQYF TGTGCCAGCAGCTTAACGTCCGGAGCCGGGCAGTACTTC
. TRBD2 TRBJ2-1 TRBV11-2 CASSLVSGRAGNEQFF TGTGCCAGCAGCTTAGTCAGCGGGAGGGCGGGCAATGAGCAGTTCTTC
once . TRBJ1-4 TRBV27 CASSFSRASNEKLFF TGTGCCAGCAGTTTTTCGAGGGCGTCTAATGAAAAACTGTTTTTT
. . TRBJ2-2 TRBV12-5 CASGFGGELFF TGTGCTAGTGGTTTTGGTGGGGAGCTGTTTTTT
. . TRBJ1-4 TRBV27 CASSPLGLTGEKLFF TGTGCCAGCAGTCCCTTGGGTCTCACGGGGGAAAAACTGTTTTTT
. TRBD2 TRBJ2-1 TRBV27 CASSFWTSGIRNEQFF TGTGCCAGCAGTTTCTGGACTAGCGGAATCAGAAATGAGCAGTTCTTC
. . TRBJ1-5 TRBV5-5 CASSLHSNQPQHF TGTGCCAGCAGCTTGCATAGCAATCAGCCCCAGCATTTT
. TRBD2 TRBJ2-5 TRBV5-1 CASSTGTSGSTETQYF TGCGCCAGCAGCACGGGGACTAGCGGGAGTACGGAGACCCAGTACTTC
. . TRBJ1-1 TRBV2 CASSDGGGMNTEAFF TGTGCCAGCAGTGATGGGGGGGGAATGAACACTGAAGCTTTCTTT
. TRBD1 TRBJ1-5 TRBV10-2 CASGLGQGYQPQHF TGCGCCAGCGGACTGGGACAGGGGTATCAGCCCCAGCATTTT
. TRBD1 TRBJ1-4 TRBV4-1 CASSTRQGSEEKLFF TGCGCCAGCAGCACCCGACAGGGTAGCGAGGAAAAACTGTTTTTT
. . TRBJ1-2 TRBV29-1 CSVEGYGAYGYTF TGCAGCGTTGAAGGGTACGGGGCCTATGGCTACACCTTC
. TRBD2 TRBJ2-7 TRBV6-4 CASNGRASGRQIYEQYF TGTGCCAGCAACGGCCGGGCTAGCGGGAGGCAAATCTACGAGCAGTACTTC
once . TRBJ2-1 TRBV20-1 CSAKSANEQFF TGCAGTGCCAAAAGCGCGAATGAGCAGTTCTTC
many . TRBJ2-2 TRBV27 CASSLSGELFF TGTGCCAGCAGTTTATCCGGGGAGCTGTTTTTT
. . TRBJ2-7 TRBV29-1 CSVPGADEQYF TGCAGCGTTCCGGGAGCCGACGAGCAGTACTTC
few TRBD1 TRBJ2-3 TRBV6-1 CASSGRDRGTDTQYF TGTGCCAGCAGTGGACGGGACAGGGGAACAGATACGCAGTATTTT
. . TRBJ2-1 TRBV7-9 CASSEAWRGARNEQFF TGTGCCAGCAGCGAGGCCTGGAGGGGGGCTCGAAATGAGCAGTTCTTC
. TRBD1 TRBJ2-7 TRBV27 CASSLLDRDYEQYF TGTGCCAGCAGTTTACTGGACAGGGACTACGAGCAGTACTTC
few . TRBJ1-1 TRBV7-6 CASSATGNTEAFF TGTGCCAGCAGCGCAACAGGGAACACTGAAGCTTTCTTT